This entry lists 32 T cell receptor beta chains sequenced from one sample in a study of T-cell reconstitution after alpha-beta-depleted transplantation in children. Unique molecular identifiers tagged the TCRbeta library. TCRdb reprocessed the PCR reads via MiXCR and lists one record per CDR3 protein. The sample holds approximately 800,000 distinct CDR3 sequences; about 15% are singletons and the top ten take roughly 5%. The material was PBMCs, mostly from graft donor cells, obtained 360 days after TCRalphabeta/CD19-depleted stem cell transplant. The receptors were gathered from a male patient aged 10 to 17 who had a stem cell transplant for acute lymphoblastic leukemia, so the T cells may come from the graft donor.

The chain has TRBV15 and TRBJ2-5; no clear D. The CDR3 length is 13 residues. The germline V and J ends were trimmed by 1 base and 2 bases, with 5 bases remaining between them. From germline, CDR1 is LNHNV and CDR2 YYDKDF (reference sequence). The DNA of the CDR3 is TGTGCCACCAGCAGAGGGTTACAAGAGACCCAGTACTTC. Translated: CATSRGLQETQYF. The variable domain in full, completed from reference TRBV15 and TRBJ2-5, reads DAMVIQNPRYQVTQFGKPVTLSCSQTLNHNVMYWYQQKSSQAPKLLFHYYDKDFNNEADTPDNFQSRRPNTSFCFLDIRSPGLGDTAMYLCATSRGLQETQYFGPGTRLLVL.

A few counts support this clonotype. The junction does not match germline at one end; this may be a read error. The CDR3 coding sequence is TGTGCCAGCAGCGTAGCGGGAGGTTCAGATACGCAGTATTTT. Its protein product is CASSVAGGSDTQYF. The J gene is TRBJ2-3, the V gene TRBV7-9; 10 bases line up with TRBD2. The CDR3 is made up of 14 amino acids. Germline V lookup: CDR1 SEHNR, CDR2 FQNEAQ (reference sequence). The whole variable domain, remainder taken from reference TRBV7-9 and TRBJ2-3, is DTGVSQNPRHKITKRGQNVTFRCDPISEHNRLYWYRQTLGQGPEFLTYFQNEAQLEKSRLLSDRFSAERPKGSFSTLEIQRTEQGDSAMYLCASSVAGGSDTQYFGPGTRLTVL.

The chain employs TRBV24-1 and TRBJ2-5; 7 nucleotides line up with TRBD1. This CDR3 region has 15 residues. Trimming removed 4 bases from V and 5 bases from J; junction bases left unmatched: 9. Germline values: CDR1 KGHDR, CDR2 SFDVKD. The CDR3 reads CATSDRTGPGETQYF. CDR3 bases: TGTGCCACCAGTGACCGGACAGGCCCTGGGGAGACCCAGTACTTC.

A single count supports this clonotype. V and J are TRBV6-5 and TRBJ2-7; 7 bases are shared with TRBD2. From germline, CDR1 is MNHEY and CDR2 SVGAGI. The CDR3 extends over 15 amino acids. V gave up 2 bases and J gave up 2 bases; unmatched junction bases: 6. The CDR3 reads CASSYVAGEAYEQYF. In nucleotides, the CDR3 is TGTGCCAGCAGTTACGTCGCGGGGGAGGCCTACGAGCAGTACTTC.

V gene TRBV4-1 combines with J gene TRBJ1-1; D is unclear. Germline V gives CDR1 MGHRA, CDR2 YSYEKL. V lost 7 bases to trimming and J lost 7 bases, with 10 bases between them. This CDR3 spans 11 amino acids. The CDR3 loop reads CASIETGEAFF. The CDR3 nucleotides read TGCGCCAGCATCGAGACCGGTGAAGCTTTCTTT.

This clonotype showed up just a few times. V gene TRBV23-1 combines with J gene TRBJ2-2; no definite D call. TRBV23-1 is sorted into the ORF group, with uncertain function. V gave up 0 bases and J gave up 4 bases, with 15 bases separating them. This CDR3 is 17 amino acids long. CDR3: CASSQSDGEVSTGELFF. The CDR3 region has the DNA TGCGCCAGCAGTCAATCCGACGGAGAAGTTAGCACCGGGGAGCTGTTTTTT.

This clonotype was detected a few times. This chain links TRBV20-1 with TRBJ1-5, with D maybe TRBD1 (6 bases). Trimming removed 0 bases at V and 5 bases at J, with 17 bases between. Germline V gene sequence: CDR1 DFQATT, CDR2 SNEGSKA (reference sequence). The CDR3 extends over 16 amino acids. The DNA of the CDR3 is TGCAGTGCTAGAGATTGGGGGGCCTCACGCTATCAGCCCCAGCATTTT. It specifies CSARDWGASRYQPQHF.

This clonotype was seen repeatedly, ten times or more. This rearrangement joins TRBV29-1 to TRBJ2-5; 8 bases map to TRBD1. The V segment lost 6 bases and the J segment 4 bases; nucleotides outside the gene matches: 7. Germline V gives CDR1 SQVTM, CDR2 ANQGSEA. CDR3 size: 13 residues. CDR3 nucleotides: TGCAGCGTCGCAACCGGGACAGGAGAGACCCAGTACTTC. This sequence encodes CSVATGTGETQYF.

Many counts were recorded for this clonotype. The chain uses TRBV27 and TRBJ2-1; no clear D gene. V was pared by 6 bases and J by 7 bases, with 10 bases between. CDR1 is MNHEY, CDR2 SMNVEV, per germline (reference sequence). The CDR3 totals 12 residues. CDR3 coding DNA: TGTGCCAGCAGCTTTTTAGGTAATGAGCAGTTCTTC. Translation: CASSFLGNEQFF.

The table lists this clonotype with many counts. V is TRBV2 and J is TRBJ2-2, with a possible D match to TRBD2 (6 bases). Germline CDR1 is SNHLY and CDR2 is FYNNEI. The CDR3 contains 14 residues. Trimming shortened V by 6 bases and J by 0 bases, and 8 bases separated the two germline ends. Here the CDR3 reads CASREGTNTGELFF. CDR3 nucleotides: TGTGCCAGCAGGGAGGGGACGAACACCGGGGAGCTGTTTTTT. Full variable domain (rest looked up from reference TRBV2 and TRBJ2-2): EPEVTQTPSHQVTQMGQEVILRCVPISNHLYFYWYRQILGQKVEFLVSFYNNEISEKSEIFDDQFSVERPDGSNFTLKIRSTKLEDSAMYFCASREGTNTGELFFGEGSRLTVL.

This clonotype has just a few counts. This rearrangement joins TRBV20-1 to TRBJ2-4; D remains ambiguous. V was shortened by 0 bases and J by 0 bases, with 12 bases between the two germline ends. This CDR3 region has 16 residues. Germline CDR1 reads DFQATT; CDR2 reads SNEGSKA (reference sequence). The CDR3 spells CSARDLLVLAKNIQYF. For the CDR3, the DNA is TGCAGTGCTAGAGATCTACTGGTCTTAGCCAAAAACATTCAGTACTTC.

The genes are TRBV29-1 and TRBJ2-3; no clear D. Trimming removed 7 bases at V and 2 bases at J, with 13 bases between. The CDR3 extends over 13 amino acids. Germline CDR1 and CDR2: SQVTM and ANQGSEA. The CDR3 DNA sequence: TGCAGCGCCGCGTCACACCACACAGATACGCAGTATTTT. It translates to CSAASHHTDTQYF.

The chain uses TRBV24-1 and TRBJ2-5; D may be TRBD2 (6 bases). The germline CDR1 and CDR2 sequences are KGHDR and SFDVKD. This CDR3 spans 12 amino acids. Trimming cost V 5 bases and J 9 bases, with 12 bases left between them. DNA for the CDR3: TGTGCCACCAGTGGACGTGGGGAGGCCCAGTACTTC. It specifies CATSGRGEAQYF.

In its sample, this clonotype was seen a few times. The V call is TRBV12-3 or TRBV12-4, the J call TRBJ2-5; the D is unclear. The CDR3 contains 12 residues. Trimming took off 5 bases at V and 5 bases at J, with 9 bases between the two ends. The CDR3 spells CASSQTWETQYF. As DNA, the CDR3 is TGTGCCAGCAGTCAAACTTGGGAGACCCAGTACTTC.

The genes are TRBV29-1 and TRBJ1-2; no clear D gene. The CDR3 spans 14 residues. CDR1 and CDR2 (germline): SQVTM, ANQGSEA. Trimming took off 1 base at V and 2 bases at J, with 11 bases between the two ends. CDR3 residues: CSVEGGSLNYGYTF. The CDR3, as DNA: TGCAGCGTTGAAGGGGGATCTCTCAACTATGGCTACACCTTC.

This chain uses TRBV12-3 or TRBV12-4 with TRBJ2-5, with 13 positions matching TRBD2. This CDR3 has 18 residues. Unmatched junction bases numbered 11, after V lost 4 bases and J lost 3 bases. As DNA, the CDR3 is TGTGCCAGCAGTTCGAGTTTAGGACTAGCGGGAGAAAAAGAGACCCAGTACTTC. Its translation: CASSSSLGLAGEKETQYF.

The J gene is TRBJ2-6, the V gene TRBV7-3; D possibly matches TRBD1 or TRBD2 (6 bases each). This CDR3 comprises 17 residues. Germline-derived CDR1 and CDR2 are SGHTA and FQGTGA. Trimming removed 5 bases from V and 0 bases from J, with 14 bases in between. The CDR3 loop is CASSPGAGSSGANVLTF. The CDR3 DNA reads as TGTGCCAGCAGCCCGGGGGCGGGAAGCTCTGGGGCCAACGTCCTGACTTTC.

The chain carries TRBV20-1 and TRBJ1-1, with D unresolved. The CDR3 loop spans 10 amino acids. Trimming left V 1 base short and J 10 bases short, with 7 bases between. Germline lookup yields CDR1 DFQATT and CDR2 SNEGSKA (reference sequence). This CDR3 is CSARAGVAFF. The CDR3 bases are TGCAGTGCTAGAGCCGGGGTAGCTTTCTTT.

In its sample, this clonotype was seen a few times. The chain combines TRBV10-3 with TRBJ2-1; 7 nucleotides agree with TRBD1. Germline V gene sequence: CDR1 ENHRY, CDR2 SYGVKD. CDR3 length equals 14 residues. V shed 3 bases and J 7 bases; nucleotides not matched to a gene: 6. This CDR3 reads CAISDRTGTNEQFF. CDR3 bases: TGTGCCATCAGTGACCGGACAGGAACTAATGAGCAGTTCTTC.

This clonotype was detected a few times. The chain links TRBV29-1 to TRBJ2-2, with TRBD1 matching 9 bases. The CDR3 has 12 amino acids. The germline gives CDR1 SQVTM, CDR2 ANQGSEA. V trimming: 4 bases; J trimming: 10 bases; junction bases outside the gene matches: 4. The CDR3 loop is CSVGDRVSELFF. The CDR3 DNA reads TGCAGCGTTGGGGACAGGGTTTCGGAGCTGTTTTTT.

This clonotype turned up a few times. V usage is TRBV15 and J usage is TRBJ2-1; 11 bases are shared with TRBD2. Germline CDR1 LNHNV, CDR2 YYDKDF (reference sequence). The CDR3 has 14 residues. Trimming took 5 bases from V and 7 from J; bases not matched to a gene: 4. The CDR3 reads CATSGGTSGNEQFF. The DNA for the CDR3 is TGTGCCACCAGCGGCGGGACTAGCGGTAATGAGCAGTTCTTC.

This clonotype showed up just a few times. V gene TRBV23-1 combines with J gene TRBJ2-5, with 7 nucleotides matching TRBD2. TRBV23-1 is flagged as an ORF with uncertain function. The V and J ends lost 6 bases and 5 bases, in that order; junction bases with no gene match: 15. The CDR3 sequence is 16 residues long. CDR3: CASSQLGLDGAETQYF. The CDR3 bases are TGCGCCAGCAGCCAACTCGGACTAGATGGTGCGGAGACCCAGTACTTC.

This chain uses TRBV2 with TRBJ2-1; D is unresolved. V was clipped by 5 bases and J by 13 bases, with 12 bases between them. The length of the CDR3 is 11 residues. Per the germline V gene, CDR1 is SNHLY and CDR2 is FYNNEI. The CDR3, as DNA: TGTGCCAGCAGTCATGACCCATTACAGTTCTTC. Residues: CASSHDPLQFF.

The V and J genes are TRBV7-8 and TRBJ2-5; D gene unclear. CDR1 is SGHVS and CDR2 is FQNEAQ in the germline V gene. Trimming stripped 1 base from V and 2 bases from J, with 17 bases between. The CDR3 spans 17 residues. The CDR3 coding sequence is TGTGCCAGCAGCTTAGTTGGTGGCAGACGCTTTCAAGAGACCCAGTACTTC. Its translation: CASSLVGGRRFQETQYF.

The chain links TRBV29-1 to TRBJ1-2; a weak D match, TRBD1 (5 bases). The ends were cut back, 3 bases at V and 7 bases at J, with 21 bases in the middle. The germline gives CDR1 SQVTM, CDR2 ANQGSEA. The CDR3 runs 15 residues. CDR3 amino acids: CSVEEEGTASGGYTF. DNA for the CDR3: TGCAGCGTTGAGGAGGAAGGGACCGCCTCGGGTGGCTACACCTTC.

The chain joins TRBV7-6 to TRBJ1-1, with D possibly matching TRBD1 (6 bases). CDR1 and CDR2 (germline): SGHVS, FNYEAQ. This CDR3 has 14 amino acids. V was cut by 4 bases and J by 8 bases, with 17 bases left in between. In DNA form, the CDR3 reads TGTGCCAGCAGCTCATCCGGGACACCTTCCGAAGCTTTCTTT. Translation gives CASSSSGTPSEAFF.

The chain carries TRBV18 and TRBJ1-2; 8 bases are a match to TRBD1. Losses at the gene ends were 6 bases for V and 6 bases for J; bases not matched to a gene: 3. The CDR3 covers 12 residues. Germline V gives CDR1 KGHSH, CDR2 LQKENI. The CDR3 region is CASSRQGNGYTF. The CDR3 DNA sequence: TGTGCCAGCTCGCGACAGGGGAATGGCTACACCTTC.

In its sample, this clonotype was seen a few times. The chain has TRBV6-1 and TRBJ2-3; possibly TRBD2 for D (6 bases). V was cut by 5 bases and J by 4 bases, with 19 bases left in between. CDR1 and CDR2 from the germline V gene are MNHNS and SASEGT. The CDR3 extends over 16 amino acids. The CDR3 spells CASSQGLPEDSDTQYF. In nucleotides, the CDR3 is TGTGCCAGCAGTCAGGGACTTCCCGAGGATTCAGATACGCAGTATTTT.

There are many counts of this clonotype. The V call is TRBV24-1, the J call TRBJ2-7, with D hard to call. CDR1 is KGHDR, CDR2 SFDVKD, per germline. V lost 3 bases to trimming and J lost 4 bases, with 12 bases between them. The length of the CDR3 is 14 residues. CDR3 nucleotide sequence: TGTGCCACCAGTGATCCGACGACGGAATACGAGCAGTACTTC. Translating gives CATSDPTTEYEQYF.

This clonotype has just a few counts. The V call is TRBV4-1, the J call TRBJ2-1; 9 nucleotides align to TRBD2. The CDR3 has 15 amino acids. Germline V gives CDR1 MGHRA, CDR2 YSYEKL. The trim removed 2 bases at V and 6 bases at J, leaving 5 bases unmatched. In DNA, the CDR3 is TGCGCCAGCAGCCAATTCGCGGGAGGGGGCAATGAGCAGTTCTTC. Amino acid sequence: CASSQFAGGGNEQFF.

This clonotype turned up a few times. The chain uses TRBV7-8 and TRBJ2-1, with unresolved D. The V gene lost 6 bases and the J gene lost 9 bases, with 12 bases spanning the gap. This CDR3 region has 12 residues. Per the germline V gene, CDR1 is SGHVS and CDR2 is FQNEAQ. The CDR3 bases are TGTGCCAGCAGTCAAGGCGGCCTTGAGCAGTTCTTC. Translating it yields CASSQGGLEQFF.

The rearrangement links TRBV12-3 or TRBV12-4 to TRBJ2-7; 9 bases are shared with TRBD1. This CDR3 region has 15 residues. With 6 bases clipped from V and 1 base from J, the junction kept 7 bases outside the gene matches. The CDR3 DNA is TGTGCCAGCAGCCACTCGGGACAGGGTTCCTACGAGCAGTACTTC. Amino acid sequence: CASSHSGQGSYEQYF.